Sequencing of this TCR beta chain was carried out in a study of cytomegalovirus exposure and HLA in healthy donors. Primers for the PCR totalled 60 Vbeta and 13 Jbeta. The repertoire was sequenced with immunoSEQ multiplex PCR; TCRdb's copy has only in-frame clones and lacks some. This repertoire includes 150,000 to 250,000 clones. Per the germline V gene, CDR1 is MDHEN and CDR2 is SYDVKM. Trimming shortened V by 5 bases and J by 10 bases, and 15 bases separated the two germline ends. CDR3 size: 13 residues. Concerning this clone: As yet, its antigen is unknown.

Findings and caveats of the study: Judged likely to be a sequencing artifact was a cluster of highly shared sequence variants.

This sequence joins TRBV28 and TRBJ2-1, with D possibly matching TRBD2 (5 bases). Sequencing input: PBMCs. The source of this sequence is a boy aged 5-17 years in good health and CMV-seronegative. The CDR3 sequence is CASSPPGIYEQFF. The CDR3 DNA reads TGTGCCAGCAGTCCCCCGGGGATATACGAGCAGTTCTTC.